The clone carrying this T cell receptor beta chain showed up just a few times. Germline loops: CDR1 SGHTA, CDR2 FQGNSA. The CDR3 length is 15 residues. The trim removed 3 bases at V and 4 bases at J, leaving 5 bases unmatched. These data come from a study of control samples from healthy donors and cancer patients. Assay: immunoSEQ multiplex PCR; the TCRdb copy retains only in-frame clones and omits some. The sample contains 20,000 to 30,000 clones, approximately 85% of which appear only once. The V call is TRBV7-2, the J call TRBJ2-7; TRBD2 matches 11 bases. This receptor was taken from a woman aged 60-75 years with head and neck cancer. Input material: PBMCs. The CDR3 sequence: CASSFLAGGTYEQYF. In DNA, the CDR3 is TGTGCCAGCAGCTTTCTAGCGGGAGGCACTTACGAGCAGTACTTC.